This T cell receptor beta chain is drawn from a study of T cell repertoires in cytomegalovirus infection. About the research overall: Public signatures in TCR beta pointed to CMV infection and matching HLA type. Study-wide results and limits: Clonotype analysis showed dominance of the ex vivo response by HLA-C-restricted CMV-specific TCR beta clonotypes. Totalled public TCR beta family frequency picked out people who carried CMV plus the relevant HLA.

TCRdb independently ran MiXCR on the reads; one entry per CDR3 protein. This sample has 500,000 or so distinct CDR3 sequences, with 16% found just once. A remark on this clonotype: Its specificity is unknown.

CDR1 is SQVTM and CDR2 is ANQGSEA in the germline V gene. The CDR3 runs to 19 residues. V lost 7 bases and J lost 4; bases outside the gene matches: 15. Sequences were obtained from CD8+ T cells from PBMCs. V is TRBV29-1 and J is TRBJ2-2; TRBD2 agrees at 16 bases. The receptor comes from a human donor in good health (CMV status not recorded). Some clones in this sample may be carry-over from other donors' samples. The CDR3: CSAAGAGTSGRAGTGELFF. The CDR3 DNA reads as TGCAGCGCTGCGGGGGCCGGGACTAGCGGGAGGGCCGGCACCGGGGAGCTGTTTTTT.